The rows below give T cell receptor beta chains drawn from one sample of a study of blood T cell repertoires in COVID-19. The assay was immunoSEQ multiplex PCR, and TCRdb's table has in-frame clones only and misses some. The sample shows just over 300,000 clones, roughly 90% of them seen only once. Sample: PBMCs or T cells enriched from blood (not recorded which). The receptors were gathered from a woman aged 18-29 years with acute COVID-19. Both conserved end residues are part of each CDR3.

>TRBJ2-7|TRBV7-6
CASSLVRNSYEQYF
>TRBJ1-2|TRBV28
CASSLPHFIAGSGGYTF
>TRBJ1-1|TRBV6-1
CASSEAGGDAAFF
>TRBJ1-4|TRBV5-1
CASSPAGSNEKLFF
>TRBJ2-1|TRBV27
CASSGLLPYNEQFF
>TRBJ2-5|TRBV28
CASSSSGRAGKTQYF
>TRBJ1-2|TRBV24-1
CATSDDRSLYGYTF
>TRBJ2-3|TRBV28
CASSFGGADTQYF
>TRBJ2-7|TRBV6-5
CASSSNYEQYF
>TRBJ2-3|TRBV19
CASSIRVTDTQYF
>TRBJ2-3|TRBV5-1
CASRSGDLTDTQYF
>TRBJ1-5|TRBV24-1
CATSDRASGEAQHF
>TRBJ1-1|TRBV3-1/TRBV3-2
CASSRMEDTEAFF
>TRBJ2-3|TRBV2
CAGGMEDTQYF
>TRBJ1-5|TRBV24-1
CATESGTGGEWPQHF
>TRBJ1-1|TRBV28
CASNPGGLGRGMNTEAFF
>TRBJ2-3|TRBV27
CASSWRSLSTDTQYF
>TRBJ2-7|TRBV6-5
CASRNRVEAYEQYF
>TRBJ1-4|TRBV2
CASSESEKLFF
>TRBJ1-1|TRBV5-1
CASSPMREATEAFF
>TRBJ1-6|TRBV5-6
CASRPTGSRNSPLHF
>TRBJ2-7|TRBV5-4
CASSSFPQWATISYEQYF
>TRBJ2-1|TRBV20-1
CSAVLDPQFF
>TRBJ2-1|TRBV10-1
CASSVPQKREDLFNEQFF
>TRBJ2-5|TRBV9
CASSVGTSTYQETQYF
>TRBJ1-5|TRBV10-3
CAISRQGRNQPQHF
>TRBJ2-3|TRBV5-1
CASSLRQRSTDTQYF
>TRBJ1-2|TRBV28
CATLRTDDNYGYTF
>TRBJ1-2|TRBV7-2
CASSLDFDTYGYTF
>TRBJ1-3|TRBV6-5
CASSYSPGGTGNTIYF
>TRBJ2-5|TRBV9
CASSRTRGEETQYF
>TRBJ1-2|TRBV28
CASSEPQPRYGYTF
>TRBJ2-7|TRBV5-1
CATRNPAGGNEQYF
>TRBJ1-3|TRBV7-2
CASSLVQAVSGNTIYF
>TRBJ1-3|TRBV5-1
CASSVPGQGPSGNTIYF
>TRBJ2-7|TRBV10-3
CAISESGERTYEQYF
>TRBJ1-2|TRBV24-1
CATSDMGAGYTF
>TRBJ2-6|TRBV19
CASGPEANVLTF
>TRBJ2-5|TRBV15
CATSRSPGQGGSKGETQYF
>TRBJ2-7|TRBV10-1
CASSVDSYEQYF
>TRBJ1-4|TRBV10-3
CAINRGVLFF
>TRBJ1-5|TRBV6-1
CASSEALRDSQPQHF
>TRBJ1-5|TRBV3-1/TRBV3-2
CASSHGRGNQPQHF
>TRBJ1-1|TRBV7-9
CASSSPDSRRSEAFF
>TRBJ2-7|TRBV27
CASSRKLPSGSSYEQYF
>TRBJ2-3|TRBV29-1
CSVEVWGDTQYF
>TRBJ1-4|TRBV27
CASSLGTGYEKLFF
>TRBJ2-3|TRBV9
CASSVWGSGIADTQYF
>TRBJ2-7|TRBV19
CASSITVAGDYEQYF
>TRBJ1-2|TRBV27
CASSLRGTGQLNYGYTF
>TRBJ2-2|TRBV6-4
CASSDDSGVTGELFF
>TRBJ2-3|TRBV5-1
CASSLQRERADTQYF
>TRBJ1-4|TRBV18
CASSRTQEEKLFF
>TRBJ1-1|TRBV11-2
CASSLSPAGVSFF